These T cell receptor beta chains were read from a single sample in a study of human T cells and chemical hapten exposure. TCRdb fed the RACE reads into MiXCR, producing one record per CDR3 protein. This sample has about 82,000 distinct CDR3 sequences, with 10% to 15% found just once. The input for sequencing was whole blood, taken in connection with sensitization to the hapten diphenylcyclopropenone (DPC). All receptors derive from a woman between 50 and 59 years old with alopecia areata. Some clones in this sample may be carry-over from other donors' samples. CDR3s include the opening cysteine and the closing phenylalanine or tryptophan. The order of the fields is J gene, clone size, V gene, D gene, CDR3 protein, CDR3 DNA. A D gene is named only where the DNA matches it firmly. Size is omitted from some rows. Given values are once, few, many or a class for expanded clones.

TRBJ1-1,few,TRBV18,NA,CASSPLMGEAFF,TGTGCCAGCTCACCACTGATGGGTGAAGCTTTCTTT
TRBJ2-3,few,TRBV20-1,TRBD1,CSAEQGDQADTQYF,TGCAGTGCTGAACAGGGGGATCAGGCAGATACGCAGTATTTT
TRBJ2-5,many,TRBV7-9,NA,CASSLARGGRETQYF,TGTGCCAGCAGCTTAGCACGAGGTGGGAGAGAGACCCAGTACTTC
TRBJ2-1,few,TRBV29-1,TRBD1,CSVALTGGNEQFF,TGCAGCGTTGCACTGACAGGGGGGAATGAGCAGTTCTTC
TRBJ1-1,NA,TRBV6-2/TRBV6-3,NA,CATGGTPMVGTEAFF,TGTGCCACCGGAGGAACCCCCATGGTGGGCACTGAAGCTTTCTTT
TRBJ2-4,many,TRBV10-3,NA,CAISGTANGIQYF,TGTGCCATCAGTGGGACAGCGAACGGCATTCAGTACTTC
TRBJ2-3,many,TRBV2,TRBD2,CASSGPTSGSADTQYF,TGTGCCAGCAGTGGGCCGACTAGCGGGAGCGCAGATACGCAGTATTTT
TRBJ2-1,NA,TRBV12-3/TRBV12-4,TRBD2,CASRKLAGAYNEQFF,TGTGCCAGCAGAAAACTAGCGGGAGCCTACAATGAGCAGTTCTTC
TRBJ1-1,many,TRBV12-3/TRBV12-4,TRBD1,CASSPRTGTEAFF,TGTGCCAGCAGTCCTCGGACAGGGACTGAAGCTTTCTTT
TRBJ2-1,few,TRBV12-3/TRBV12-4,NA,CASSSGSGSAHEQFF,TGTGCCAGCAGTTCCGGGAGCGGGTCGGCACATGAGCAGTTCTTC
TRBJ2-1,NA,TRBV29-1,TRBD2,CSVLSGSENNEQFF,TGCAGCGTCCTGAGCGGGAGTGAGAACAATGAGCAGTTCTTC
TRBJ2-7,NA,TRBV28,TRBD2,CASSFASGSGEQYF,TGTGCCAGCAGTTTCGCTAGCGGGAGCGGGGAGCAGTACTTC
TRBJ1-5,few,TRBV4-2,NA,CASSQGSGSNQPQHF,TGTGCCAGCAGCCAAGGTTCAGGGAGCAATCAGCCCCAGCATTTT
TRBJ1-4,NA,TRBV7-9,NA,CASRERGKLFF,TGTGCCAGCAGGGAGCGTGGAAAACTGTTTTTT
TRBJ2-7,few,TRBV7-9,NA,CASSSRDFSSYEQYF,TGTGCCAGCAGCTCCCGGGACTTCAGCTCCTACGAGCAGTACTTC
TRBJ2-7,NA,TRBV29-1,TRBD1,CSARQGPTYEQYF,TGCAGCGCCCGACAGGGACCCACCTACGAGCAGTACTTC
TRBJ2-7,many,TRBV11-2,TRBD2,CASSVTSPTYEQYF,TGTGCCAGCAGCGTGACTAGCCCTACCTACGAGCAGTACTTC
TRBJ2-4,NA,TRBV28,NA,CASSFAGSKNIQYF,TGTGCCAGCAGTTTTGCGGGATCCAAAAACATTCAGTACTTC
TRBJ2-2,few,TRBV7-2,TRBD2,CASSSRTSGVTGELFF,TGTGCCAGCAGCTCAAGGACTAGCGGGGTCACCGGGGAGCTGTTTTTT
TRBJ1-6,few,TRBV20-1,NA,CSARGPRNSPLHF,TGCAGTGCTAGAGGACCCCGGAATTCACCCCTCCACTTT